This is a list of T cell receptor beta chains from one sample in a study of CD8 T cells in ankylosing spondylitis. TCRdb called the 5' RACE reads again in MiXCR, with one record for every CDR3 protein. The sample lists under 250,000 distinct CDR3 sequences, 30% to 35% occurring once. Material for sequencing was blood, either unsorted or a sorted T cell fraction (not recorded which). These receptors originate from a male donor with ankylosing spondylitis or in good health (not recorded which). The CDR3 runs from the conserved cysteine through the conserved F or W. D genes are given only for firm matches. Size is stated for part of the rows, as once, few or many counts, or as a class when the clone is expanded.

j_call d_call clone_size v_call cdr3_nt cdr3_aa
TRBJ1-6 - many TRBV20-1 TGCAGTGCTAGCCGCGAATATTCACCCCTCCACTTT CSASREYSPLHF
TRBJ2-7 - once TRBV7-2 TGTGCCAGCAGCCATTCGGACTTGGGCTACGAGCAGTACTTC CASSHSDLGYEQYF
TRBJ2-7 TRBD1 - TRBV7-9 TGTGCCAGCAGCTCCGGGACAGGCTACGAGCAGTACTTC CASSSGTGYEQYF
TRBJ2-3 - - TRBV7-8 TGTGCCAGCAGCGCTGGGGCAGATACGCAGTATTTT CASSAGADTQYF
TRBJ2-3 - - TRBV30 TGTGCCTGGAACGGGGGCGTCGGCACAGATACGCAGTATTTT CAWNGGVGTDTQYF
TRBJ2-7 - - TRBV12-3/TRBV12-4 TGTGCCAGCAGTTTACCGCGAGTGTACGGCTCCTACGAGCAGTACTTC CASSLPRVYGSYEQYF
TRBJ1-2 - - TRBV5-1 TGCGCCAGCAGCTTGGACGCTTCCAGATACACCTTC CASSLDASRYTF
TRBJ1-2 - many TRBV10-3 TGTGCCTCTTCCGACCAGGTCGCTTATGGCTACACCTTC CASSDQVAYGYTF
TRBJ2-7 - - TRBV5-5 TGTGCCAGCAGCCCAGCGACGTACGAGCAGTACTTC CASSPATYEQYF
TRBJ2-7 - few TRBV7-9 TGTGCCAGCAGCTGGGACATAAGCTCCTACGAGCAGTACTTC CASSWDISSYEQYF
TRBJ2-7 - many TRBV29-1 TGCAGCGTTGAACTTTTAAGCGGAGAGCAGTACTTC CSVELLSGEQYF
TRBJ1-2 - - TRBV20-1 TGCAGTGCTAGAGATCTCAAAGGCTACACCTTC CSARDLKGYTF
TRBJ1-5 - - TRBV10-3 TGTGCCATCAGTGAGGGGAATAGCAATCAGCCCCAGCATTTT CAISEGNSNQPQHF
TRBJ2-7 - many TRBV4-2 TGTGCCAGCAGCCAAGACCCCAGCGCCGAAGAGCAGTACTTC CASSQDPSAEEQYF
TRBJ1-4 - - TRBV28 TGTGCCAGCAGTTTAGAGGCGGCAGACAATGAAAAACTGTTTTTT CASSLEAADNEKLFF